This TCR beta chain was sequenced for a study of blood T cell repertoires in COVID-19. Background on the study: The United States, Italy and Spain were the sources of the acute and convalescent COVID-19 samples. Nucleic acid was either cDNA or gDNA, and it came from T cells, B-cell-depleted T cells, or PBMCs.

As processed by the authors: From reference gene primer amplification, estimates of nucleated cell counts were derived. The protocol was immunoSEQ multiplex PCR, while the TCRdb copy is restricted to in-frame clones and leaves out a portion. From that table come the V and J calls and clone size; the DNA was used to work out D and trimming. The data contain about 170,000 clones, around 83% of them singletons. The TCR was taken from a woman aged 70-85 years who had recovered from COVID-19. The sample was peripheral blood.

In DNA form, the CDR3 reads TGCGCCAGCAGCCAACCCCGAACAGATTCTGGAAACACCATATATTTT. Translation: CASSQPRTDSGNTIYF. The chain joins TRBV4-3 to TRBJ1-3, with D uncertain. From germline, CDR1 is LGHNA and CDR2 YSLEER. The CDR3 has 16 residues. Trimming took 2 bases from V and 1 from J, leaving 12 bases between them.